Each of the 22 T cell receptor beta chains below was sequenced from the same sample in a study of CD8+CD57+ T cells in acquired aplastic anemia. Genomic DNA provided the template from which TCR beta VDJ and CDR3 profiles were obtained. TCRdb called the reads again in MiXCR, with one record for every CDR3 protein. The sample has about 160,000 distinct CDR3 sequences, approximately 40% seen once. The sample consisted of sorted CD4+, CD8+, or CD8+CD57+ T cells (not recorded which) from PBMCs. These receptors were taken from a human donor in good health.

This clonotype appeared many times. The V and J genes are TRBV12-3 or TRBV12-4 and TRBJ2-2; TRBD2 aligns across 7 bases. The CDR3 runs to 14 residues. The V segment lost 5 bases and the J segment 8 bases; nucleotides outside the gene matches: 8. The CDR3 DNA reads TGTGCCAGCAGTCCCCGACTAGCAGGAGGGGAGCTGTTTTTT. Encoded protein: CASSPRLAGGELFF.

This chain connects TRBV6-1 to TRBJ1-5, with D unclear. Germline-derived CDR1 and CDR2 are MNHNS and SASEGT. The CDR3 covers 14 residues. The V and J ends lost 1 base and 2 bases respectively, with 6 bases between them. CDR3 amino acids: CASSEGPGNQPQHF. CDR3 bases: TGTGCCAGCAGTGAAGGGCCCGGCAATCAGCCCCAGCATTTT.

The V gene is TRBV10-3, the J gene TRBJ1-4; TRBD1 agrees at 7 bases. This CDR3 has 14 amino acids. The V segment lost 10 bases and the J segment 8 bases; nucleotides outside the gene matches: 13. The germline V gene encodes CDR1 ENHRY and CDR2 SYGVKD. The CDR3 DNA sequence: TGTGCCAGCAGCCACACAGGGGTGGGCGAAAAACTGTTTTTT. This codes for CASSHTGVGEKLFF.

This rearrangement joins TRBV20-1 to TRBJ2-3; the D gene is possibly TRBD2 (5 bases). The V end was cut by 6 bases, the J end by 0 bases, with 16 bases between. Per germline, CDR1 DFQATT and CDR2 SNEGSKA (reference sequence). The CDR3 has 15 amino acids. The CDR3 DNA follows: TGCAGTGCACCGGCCTCGGGGTCAAGCACAGATACGCAGTATTTT. Translating it yields CSAPASGSSTDTQYF.

This clonotype was recorded once. The CDR3 loop reads CASSEGVRQETQYF. As DNA, the CDR3 is TGTGCCAGCAGTGAAGGAGTTCGGCAAGAGACCCAGTACTTC. The V call is TRBV2, the J call TRBJ2-5; no clear D. V lost 1 base and J 2 bases, leaving 8 bases between the germline ends. Germline CDR1 and CDR2: SNHLY and FYNNEI. The CDR3 totals 14 residues.

This sequence joins TRBV6-5 and TRBJ1-4; maybe TRBD1 (6 bases). Germline V gene sequence: CDR1 MNHEY, CDR2 SVGAGI. This CDR3 is built from 16 residues. With 2 bases removed from V and 1 base from J, the gap between germline ends came to 11 bases. In nucleotides, the CDR3 is TGTGCCAGCAGTTACCACATGACAGGAACTAATGAAAAACTGTTTTTT. This codes for CASSYHMTGTNEKLFF.

This clonotype has just a few counts. V and J are TRBV2 and TRBJ2-7; TRBD1 aligns across 7 bases. This CDR3 comprises 13 residues. V was pared by 8 bases and J by 3 bases, with 7 bases of the junction left unmatched. Per germline, CDR1 SNHLY and CDR2 FYNNEI. The CDR3: CASEGTALYEQYF. The CDR3 coding sequence is TGTGCCAGCGAGGGGACAGCTCTCTACGAGCAGTACTTC.

The chain couples TRBV15 to TRBJ2-7; 10 bases line up with TRBD2. CDR3 length: 17 residues. J gave up 6 bases and V 1 base, and 12 bases lay outside the gene matches. Germline-derived CDR1 and CDR2 are LNHNV and YYDKDF (reference sequence). CDR3 region: CATSRGTSGSPYGEQYF. In DNA form, the CDR3 reads TGTGCCACCAGCAGAGGGACTAGCGGCTCACCTTATGGCGAGCAGTACTTC. Combining the CDR3 with reference TRBV15 and TRBJ2-7 gives the whole variable domain DAMVIQNPRYQVTQFGKPVTLSCSQTLNHNVMYWYQQKSSQAPKLLFHYYDKDFNNEADTPDNFQSRRPNTSFCFLDIRSPGLGDTAMYLCATSRGTSGSPYGEQYFGPGTRLTVT.

This clonotype was recorded at least ten times. The chain recombines TRBV7-6 with TRBJ1-2; 9 nucleotides agree with TRBD1. V was clipped by 4 bases and J by 5 bases; unmatched bases: 5. The germline CDR1 and CDR2 sequences are SGHVS and FNYEAQ. This CDR3 has 14 amino acids. CDR3 residues: CASSWGQGRYGYTF. The CDR3 nucleotides are TGTGCCAGCAGCTGGGGACAGGGTCGGTATGGCTACACCTTC.

The rearrangement joins TRBV24-1 to TRBJ2-3, with unresolved D. Germline V gene lookup returns CDR1 KGHDR and CDR2 SFDVKD. V gave up 6 bases and J gave up 9 bases, with 15 bases separating them. This CDR3 comprises 13 residues. The CDR3 protein is CATSPSQHITQYF. In DNA, the CDR3 is TGTGCCACCAGTCCCTCCCAGCATATCACGCAGTATTTT.

The J gene is TRBJ2-1, the V gene TRBV5-1, with D perhaps matching TRBD1 (5 bases). V was pared by 6 bases and J by 0 bases, with 13 bases between. The germline gives CDR1 SGHRS, CDR2 YFSETQ. The CDR3 loop spans 15 amino acids. CDR3 in amino acids: CASTTQGSSYNEQFF. The DNA of the CDR3 is TGCGCCAGCACCACTCAGGGAAGCTCCTACAATGAGCAGTTCTTC.

This clonotype has only one observation. The V gene is TRBV19, the J gene TRBJ1-5; D is perhaps TRBD1 (6 bases). The CDR3 sequence is 14 residues long. CDR1 is LNHDA, CDR2 SQIVND, per germline (reference sequence). V lost 4 bases and J 5 bases, leaving 12 bases between the germline ends. CDR3 residues: CASSRVAGDQPQHF. The CDR3 bases are TGTGCCAGTAGTAGAGTGGCAGGGGATCAGCCCCAGCATTTT.

This chain connects TRBV20-1 to TRBJ2-1; D not resolved. This CDR3 has 11 residues. Germline-derived CDR1 and CDR2 are DFQATT and SNEGSKA (reference sequence). Deletions cut 2 bases from V and 8 bases from J, with 7 bases between. The CDR3 DNA is TGCAGTGCTAGACTGAATCATGAGCAGTTCTTC. It is translated as CSARLNHEQFF.

This clonotype was seen repeatedly, ten times or more. The genes are TRBV12-3 or TRBV12-4 and TRBJ1-2; D remains ambiguous. The V end was cut by 5 bases, the J end by 2 bases, with 6 bases between. The CDR3 covers 12 residues. The CDR3 sequence: CASSIQNYGYTF. Written as DNA, the CDR3 is TGTGCCAGCAGTATACAGAACTATGGCTACACCTTC.

CDR3 nucleotides: TGCAGTGCTAGAGATTCTCCGTTCGGGGGGTTTCAGCCCCAGCATTTT. Amino acid sequence: CSARDSPFGGFQPQHF. The chain uses TRBV20-1 and TRBJ1-5; possible D gene TRBD1, 5 bases. CDR3 size: 16 residues. Germline assignment: CDR1 DFQATT and CDR2 SNEGSKA (reference sequence). The ends were cut back, 0 bases at V and 6 bases at J, with 18 bases in the middle.

This clonotype was seen ten or more times. This chain joins TRBV9 and TRBJ2-5, with 7 positions matching TRBD1. Germline V gene data show CDR1 as SGDLS and CDR2 as YYNGEE. This CDR3 is 12 amino acids long. V was clipped by 9 bases and J by 2 bases; unmatched bases: 4. The CDR3 coding sequence is TGTGCCAACCAGGACAGGCAAGAGACCCAGTACTTC. It encodes CANQDRQETQYF.

The chain links TRBV2 to TRBJ1-6; no definite D call. The V gene lost 3 bases and the J gene lost 9 bases, with 12 bases spanning the gap. The CDR3 totals 14 residues. CDR1 and CDR2 (germline): SNHLY, FYNNEI. The CDR3 sequence: CASSDNLGLSPLHF. CDR3 nucleotide sequence: TGTGCCAGCAGTGATAACCTAGGCCTTTCACCCCTCCACTTT.

There are many counts of this clonotype. This rearrangement joins TRBV9 to TRBJ1-4, with TRBD1 matching over 7 bases. This CDR3 contains 15 residues. The V gene end was trimmed by 0 bases and the J gene end by 7 bases; junction bases not matched to a gene: 6. Germline values: CDR1 SGDLS, CDR2 YYNGEE. CDR3 sequence: CASSVAGRGAEKLFF. The DNA for the CDR3 is TGTGCCAGCAGCGTAGCGGGCAGGGGGGCTGAAAAACTGTTTTTT.

V and J are TRBV29-1 and TRBJ2-1; D is uncertain. This CDR3 has 13 residues. Germline V gives CDR1 SQVTM, CDR2 ANQGSEA. The CDR3 here is CRAGPGSYNEQFF. Written as DNA, the CDR3 is TGCAGGGCAGGCCCGGGCTCCTACAATGAGCAGTTCTTC.

This chain joins TRBV19 and TRBJ1-1; D is ambiguous. V was cut by 5 bases and J by 3 bases, with 13 bases left in between. Germline CDR1 reads LNHDA; CDR2 reads SQIVND (reference sequence). The CDR3 sequence is 14 residues long. The CDR3 DNA reads as TGTGCCAGTAGTCCGCAGAGTTCGGACACTGAAGCTTTCTTT. Its protein product is CASSPQSSDTEAFF.

At least ten counts were recorded for this clonotype. The chain uses TRBV20-1 and TRBJ1-5; 9 bases match TRBD1. The CDR3 is 17 residues long. Unmatched junction bases numbered 12, after V lost 0 bases and J lost 6 bases. The germline CDR1 and CDR2 sequences are DFQATT and SNEGSKA (reference sequence). CDR3 sequence (DNA): TGCAGTGCTAGAGAAGGGACAGGGCTTTTCTCTGGTCAGCCCCAGCATTTT. Protein product: CSAREGTGLFSGQPQHF.

J is TRBJ2-1 and V is TRBV20-1, with TRBD2 matching over 9 bases. Germline lookup yields CDR1 DFQATT and CDR2 SNEGSKA (reference sequence). The CDR3 is 17 amino acids. After removal of 5 bases from V and 3 bases from J, the junction contained 14 bases not matched to a gene. The CDR3 nucleotides read TGCAGTGCTCCGCAGGGGGGTCGCGGGAGGGTCTACAATGAGCAGTTCTTC. It translates to CSAPQGGRGRVYNEQFF.